This T cell receptor beta chain was captured by sequencing in a study of PD-1 blockade in classical Hodgkin lymphoma. Here immunoSEQ multiplex PCR was the method, and the copy in TCRdb shows in-frame clones only, minus some. The repertoire holds approximately 160,000 clones, with about four fifths as singletons. The V gene's germline CDR1 is SGDLS and CDR2 YYNGEE. This CDR3 comprises 17 residues. V lost 4 bases, J lost 0 bases, and 10 bases stayed unmatched. The study, taken as a whole, reports: Compared with baseline, CD4+ but not CD8+ TCR diversity had risen significantly by C4D1. The study found complete responders had baseline diversity similar to newly diagnosed patients. Possible causes of repertoire differences, disease activity or prior therapy, remain undefined.

About this clone: Its target is unknown.

Every patient experienced relapse after autologous stem cell transplantation, and brentuximab vedotin exposure varied. Sample: peripheral blood mononuclear cells (PBMCs), taken before the second cycle of nivolumab. V is TRBV9 and J is TRBJ1-3; 7 nucleotides align to TRBD1. The sequence derives from a human donor with classical Hodgkin lymphoma. CDR3 amino acids: CASSPQGQFLSGNTIYF. The CDR3, as DNA: TGTGCCAGCAGCCCCCAGGGACAGTTCCTCTCTGGAAACACCATATATTTT.